This TCR beta chain originates from a study of early T cells in non-severe SARS-CoV-2 infection. TCRdb recomputed calls from the 5' RACE reads with MiXCR, one row per CDR3 protein. The profile shows approximately 100,000 distinct CDR3 sequences, approximately 11% of them singletons. V was pared by 2 bases and J by 5 bases, with 15 bases between. There are 15 residues in the CDR3. The germline CDR1 and CDR2 sequences are MNHNY and SVGAGI (reference sequence). This clonotype was seen at least ten times. The V call is TRBV6-6, the J call TRBJ2-5; tentatively, D is TRBD1 or TRBD2 (5 bases each). This TCR was recovered from an adult who was a healthcare worker with PCR-confirmed SARS-CoV-2 infection or an uninfected control (not recorded which). The specimen sequenced was whole blood. Here the CDR3 reads CASSYPYRSGETQYF. DNA of the CDR3: TGTGCCAGCAGTTACCCCTACAGGTCGGGGGAGACCCAGTACTTC.